The rows below give T cell receptor beta chains drawn from one sample of a study of cytotoxic CD8 clonotypes in ibrutinib-treated CLL. Profiled with immunoSEQ multiplex PCR; TCRdb holds only in-frame clones, not every one. The profile covers roughly 220,000 clones, with approximately 79% appearing a single time and around 10% taken by the ten largest. The source was PBMCs, collected after 12 months of ibrutinib treatment. The source is a human donor with chronic lymphocytic leukemia. Each CDR3 is given with its conserved first and last residue.

V	J	CDR3
TRBV7-9	TRBJ2-7	CASSPTGGSYEQYF
TRBV5-1	TRBJ2-1	CASSLGQVYNEQFF
TRBV25-1	TRBJ2-7	CASRDRGSYEQYF
TRBV19	TRBJ1-5	CASSIGNQPQHF
TRBV5-6	TRBJ2-1	CASSPGPTTPEQFF
TRBV5-1	TRBJ2-6	CASSLATGSGANVLTF
TRBV6-1	TRBJ2-1	CAVSVGPKFDEQFF
TRBV4-1	TRBJ2-1	CASSPKGGGPYNEQFF
TRBV28	TRBJ2-3	CATLLTGGVDTQYF
TRBV4-1	TRBJ2-7	CASSQDRDRDYEQYF
TRBV30	TRBJ1-1	CAWSEWGTEAFF
TRBV28	TRBJ1-4	CASSLAQSEKLFF
TRBV18	TRBJ1-2	CASSPVASWNYGYTF
TRBV28	TRBJ2-7	CASSFGTGGATREQYF
TRBV5-6	TRBJ2-2	CASSLVFSGGPNTGELFF
TRBV11-2	TRBJ2-1	CASSLVTSLEQFF
TRBV25-1	TRBJ2-5	CASSEATSGGLETQYF
TRBV29-1	TRBJ2-3	CSVVHYGDTQYF
TRBV6-5	TRBJ1-4	CASSLTLGTGDEKLFF
TRBV15	TRBJ1-2	CATSLQGNYGYTF
TRBV28	TRBJ2-2	CASNHGGGRGGELFF
TRBV6-5	TRBJ2-2	CASRNDRELGGELFF
TRBV2	TRBJ1-5	CASSGGQARNQPQHF
TRBV5-1	TRBJ2-7	CASSLLGPSEQYF
TRBV19	TRBJ1-2	CASSISNPRGVGGYTF
TRBV6-5	TRBJ1-3	CASGTRSTIYF
TRBV27	TRBJ1-5	CASRSPGFNQPQHF
TRBV7-9	TRBJ1-1	CASSLFLDTEAFF
TRBV7-3	TRBJ2-3	CASSLEVGTGRTDTQYF
TRBV25-1	TRBJ1-5	CASSESGQGSRIQPQHF
TRBV28	TRBJ1-5	CASSQDRGSQPQHF
TRBV5-1	TRBJ2-5	CASSLVGGGETQYF
TRBV10-1	TRBJ2-7	CASSEAGGPYEQYF
TRBV30	TRBJ2-7	CAWSWSKTDSSERYF
TRBV15	TRBJ2-2	CATSRGGLTGELFF
TRBV6-5	TRBJ2-5	CASSYSLAGVEETQYF
TRBV7-9	TRBJ1-1	CASTSTGVTEAFF
TRBV10-3	TRBJ1-1	CAISVRGQGDTEAFF
TRBV7-2	TRBJ1-2	CASSIPPTGTYGYTF
TRBV9	TRBJ2-1	CASSVETNRGSYNEQFF
TRBV6-6	TRBJ2-3	CASSYSSGTVRDTQYF
TRBV6-1	TRBJ2-2	CASSGALAGGTAGELFF
TRBV7-8	TRBJ2-1	CASSLERTGGNEQFF
TRBV2	TRBJ2-1	CASSGTLYNEQFF
TRBV6-5	TRBJ1-1	CASSYSKPGDTEAFF
TRBV9	TRBJ1-5	CASSPGTADSNQPQHF
TRBV5-4	TRBJ1-4	CASSSWGGSVEKLFF
TRBV5-1	TRBJ1-2	CASSLEAGRSAYGYTF
TRBV2	TRBJ2-1	CASQGVSSYNEQFF
TRBV5-1	TRBJ2-1	CASSSSSGLYNEQFF
TRBV4-1	TRBJ2-1	CASSQVTGKQFF
TRBV9	TRBJ1-2	CASNGAANYGYTF
TRBV21-1	TRBJ2-1	CASSKAASPGKGQFF
TRBV27	TRBJ2-7	CASSFYGEQYF
TRBV5-1	TRBJ2-3	CASSPGDSRTDTQYF
TRBV27	TRBJ1-3	CASSSRVLPGNTIYF
TRBV27	TRBJ2-7	CASRQLGYEQYF
TRBV6-5	TRBJ1-4	CASSFRDRYEKLFF
TRBV4-1	TRBJ2-7	CASSQVPSGSYEQYF
TRBV2	TRBJ1-5	CASSRVYSNQPQHF